Below, 11 T cell receptor beta chains from the same sample are listed, as sequenced in a study of OX40 agonist ivuxolimab in advanced cancers. The library was generated by the immunoSEQ multiplex PCR assay. TCRdb provides this immuneACCESS table in a form limited to in-frame rearrangements. Some clones are lacking; in checked studies, under half of them reflect an unresolved V gene, and why the rest are absent is not known. The sample table holds around 72,000 clones, of which 80% to 90% were seen once. Clones ranked in the top ten supply approximately 2.8% of the sample. Sequenced material: CD4+ or CD8+ T cells sorted from blood, taken in a trial of the OX40 agonist ivuxolimab. All receptors derive from an adult with an advanced solid tumor such as melanoma, head and neck, liver or kidney cancer.

The chain uses TRBV9 and TRBJ2-3; D uncertain. Trimming shortened V by 3 bases and J by 2 bases, and 7 bases separated the two germline ends. The CDR3 has 13 residues. The germline V gene has CDR1 SGDLS and CDR2 YYNGEE. The CDR3 loop is CASSADHTDTQYF. DNA for the CDR3: TGTGCCAGCAGCGCTGACCACACAGATACGCAGTATTTT.

The V and J genes are TRBV2 and TRBJ1-2, with D possibly being TRBD1 (6 bases). Germline CDR1 is SNHLY and CDR2 is FYNNEI. V dropped 7 bases and J dropped 0 bases, with 9 bases sitting between them. The CDR3 is 13 amino acids. The CDR3 nucleotides are TGTGCCAGCACGCAGGGGACTAACTATGGCTACACCTTC. This gives the protein CASTQGTNYGYTF.

The CDR3 bases are TGTGCCAGCAGCTTCGACCGAACGGCTAACGGTGAAGCTTTCTTT. The encoded protein is CASSFDRTANGEAFF. The rearrangement uses TRBV11-2 and TRBJ1-1; D is uncertain. CDR1 and CDR2 (germline): SGHAT, FQNNGV. Trimming removed 3 bases from V and 7 bases from J, with 18 bases in between. The CDR3 is made up of 15 amino acids.

DNA for the CDR3: TGTGCCAGCCTATTTTGGGACTCCCTCCTCAATGAGCAGTTCTTC. Its protein is CASLFWDSLLNEQFF. V and J are TRBV2 and TRBJ2-1; the D gene is possibly TRBD2 (6 bases). The CDR3 covers 15 residues. Per germline, CDR1 SNHLY and CDR2 FYNNEI. V gave up 8 bases and J gave up 6 bases, with 20 bases separating them. Drawing the rest from reference TRBV2 and TRBJ2-1, the complete variable domain is EPEVTQTPSHQVTQMGQEVILRCVPISNHLYFYWYRQILGQKVEFLVSFYNNEISEKSEIFDDQFSVERPDGSNFTLKIRSTKLEDSAMYFCASLFWDSLLNEQFFGPGTRLTVL.

This clone has more than one count but fewer than ten. This chain links TRBV7-3 with TRBJ2-7; the D is unclear. Trimming took 1 base from V and 0 from J, leaving 10 bases between them. CDR3 length: 15 residues. Germline V gene sequence: CDR1 SGHTA, CDR2 FQGTGA. The CDR3 spells CASSLKVGSSYEQYF. The CDR3 bases are TGTGCCAGCAGCTTAAAAGTTGGTAGCTCCTACGAGCAGTACTTC. Variable domain in full (rest from reference TRBV7-3 and TRBJ2-7): GAGVSQTPSNKVTEKGKYVELRCDPISGHTALYWYRQSLGQGPEFLIYFQGTGAADDSGLPNDRFFAVRPEGSVSTLKIQRTERGDSAVYLCASSLKVGSSYEQYFGPGTRLTVT.

The V gene is TRBV19, the J gene TRBJ2-5, with TRBD2 identical over 9 bases. CDR1 LNHDA and CDR2 SQIVND come from the germline V gene (reference sequence). Trimming cost V 5 bases and J 4 bases; bases outside gene matches: 11. The CDR3 totals 16 residues. The CDR3 reads CASSPGAGGSRETQYF. The CDR3 DNA follows: TGTGCCAGTAGTCCAGGGGCGGGAGGGTCCAGAGAGACCCAGTACTTC. Full variable domain (remainder filled in from reference TRBV19 and TRBJ2-5): DGGITQSPKYLFRKEGQNVTLSCEQNLNHDAMYWYRQDPGQGLRLIYYSQIVNDFQKGDIAEGYSVSREKKESFPLTVTSAQKNPTAFYLCASSPGAGGSRETQYFGPGTRLLVL.

This chain connects TRBV6-1 to TRBJ1-5, with TRBD1 matching 8 bases. Germline trimming cut 6 bases from V and 4 bases from J; bases unmatched to any gene: 8. The CDR3 has 15 residues. Germline V lookup: CDR1 MNHNS, CDR2 SASEGT. CDR3 DNA: TGTGCCAGCAGAGGGGACAGGTTCAAGAATCAGCCCCAGCATTTT. It translates to CASRGDRFKNQPQHF.

The chain recombines TRBV6-5 with TRBJ1-4, with 10 bases lining up with TRBD1. Unmatched junction bases numbered 7, after V lost 6 bases and J lost 6 bases. The germline V gene has CDR1 MNHEY and CDR2 SVGAGI. The CDR3 contains 15 residues. CDR3 residues: CASRQRGTGDEKLFF. CDR3 bases: TGTGCCAGCAGGCAGCGCGGGACAGGGGATGAAAAACTGTTTTTT.

The genes are TRBV19 and TRBJ1-1, with 8 bases identical to TRBD1. The CDR3 has 17 amino acids. V lost 3 bases to trimming and J lost 2 bases; unmatched junction nucleotides: 11. Germline CDR1 reads LNHDA; CDR2 reads SQIVND (reference sequence). CDR3 nucleotides: TGTGCCAGTAGTATTAGTCTTCAGGACAGGGCTAACACTGAAGCTTTCTTT. Encoded protein: CASSISLQDRANTEAFF.

This clone was recorded once. This rearrangement joins TRBV10-1 to TRBJ2-1; the match to TRBD2 covers 11 bases. With V trimmed by 6 bases and J by 3 bases, 4 bases remained unmatched. Germline V gene lookup returns CDR1 WNHNN and CDR2 SYGVQD (reference sequence). The length of the CDR3 is 15 residues. CDR3 residues: CASSPGLAGYNEQFF. The DNA of the CDR3 is TGCGCCAGCAGCCCCGGACTAGCGGGCTACAATGAGCAGTTCTTC.

This clone appeared a few times. The chain couples TRBV18 to TRBJ1-2, with a weak D call TRBD1 (5 bases). The ends were cut back, 0 bases at V and 7 bases at J, with 12 bases in the middle. CDR1 KGHSH and CDR2 LQKENI come from the germline V gene. The CDR3 totals 14 residues. This CDR3 is CASSPPSGGFGYTF. The CDR3 DNA reads TGTGCCAGCTCACCACCGAGTGGGGGTTTTGGCTACACCTTC.